The next 31 T cell receptor beta chains were all read from a single sample in a study of T cell responses to AZD1222 COVID-19 vaccine. Only in-frame clones appear in the TCRdb table, and some are missing; sequencing was by immunoSEQ multiplex PCR. The repertoire holds approximately 77,000 clones, with more than 90% as singletons. Sequences were derived from peripheral blood, sampled 28 days after the second AZD1222 dose. These receptors originate from an adult who received the AZD1222 COVID-19 vaccine.

This chain joins TRBV15 and TRBJ1-1; TRBD1 might be the D (5 bases). This CDR3 has 15 amino acids. V lost 5 bases to trimming and J lost 8 bases, with 21 bases between them. Germline lookup yields CDR1 LNHNV and CDR2 YYDKDF (reference sequence). In DNA, the CDR3 is TGTGCCACCAGCTCCCGGACATTTCCCCCCCTGGAAGCTTTCTTT. This encodes CATSSRTFPPLEAFF.

This clone was counted a few times. This rearrangement joins TRBV7-9 to TRBJ2-1; D is perhaps TRBD1 (5 bases). The CDR3 loop spans 15 amino acids. V was cut by 1 base and J by 0 bases, with 7 bases left in between. Looked up from germline, CDR1 is SEHNR and CDR2 is FQNEAQ (reference sequence). The CDR3 coding sequence is TGTGCCAGCAGCTTAGTTGACAGCTCCTACAATGAGCAGTTCTTC. This codes for CASSLVDSSYNEQFF.

The CDR3 sequence is CASSSGLAGGPLDTQYF. As DNA, the CDR3 is TGTGCCAGCAGTTCGGGACTAGCGGGAGGGCCGTTAGATACGCAGTATTTT. This rearrangement joins TRBV28 to TRBJ2-3, with TRBD2 matching over 16 bases. From germline, CDR1 is MDHEN and CDR2 SYDVKM. The CDR3 totals 17 residues. V shed 4 bases, J shed 5 bases, and the junction held 6 bases outside the gene matches.

The rearrangement joins TRBV7-6 to TRBJ2-7; 7 bases line up with TRBD2. Trimming took 0 bases from V and 0 from J; bases not matched to a gene: 5. This CDR3 spans 16 amino acids. In germline, CDR1 is SGHVS, CDR2 FNYEAQ. CDR3 DNA sequence: TGTGCCAGCAGCTTAGCTAGCGGGCCCACCTCCTACGAGCAGTACTTC. Protein sequence: CASSLASGPTSYEQYF.

V and J are TRBV9 and TRBJ2-3; the match to TRBD2 covers 10 bases. Unmatched junction bases numbered 7, after V lost 0 bases and J lost 0 bases. Germline CDR1 reads SGDLS; CDR2 reads YYNGEE. CDR3 length: 18 residues. CDR3 region: CASSVVAGGASSTDTQYF. Written as DNA, the CDR3 is TGTGCCAGCAGCGTAGTAGCGGGAGGCGCATCTAGCACAGATACGCAGTATTTT. Based on the CDR3 plus reference TRBV9 and TRBJ2-3, the full variable domain is DSGVTQTPKHLITATGQRVTLRCSPRSGDLSVYWYQQSLDQGLQFLIQYYNGEERAKGNILERFSAQQFPDLHSELNLSSLELGDSALYFCASSVVAGGASSTDTQYFGPGTRLTVL.

The chain links TRBV19 to TRBJ1-2, with D hard to call. Germline assignment: CDR1 LNHDA and CDR2 SQIVND (reference sequence). The CDR3 consists of 11 residues. Trimming pared 5 bases from V and 8 bases from J, leaving 9 bases between. The CDR3 is CASSESRGYTF. CDR3 in DNA: TGTGCCAGTAGTGAAAGCCGCGGCTACACCTTC. Full variable domain (remainder filled in from reference TRBV19 and TRBJ1-2): DGGITQSPKYLFRKEGQNVTLSCEQNLNHDAMYWYRQDPGQGLRLIYYSQIVNDFQKGDIAEGYSVSREKKESFPLTVTSAQKNPTAFYLCASSESRGYTFGSGTRLTVV.

This clone has a single count. The rearrangement uses TRBV15 and TRBJ1-4; tentative D call: TRBD1 (5 bases). V was trimmed by 1 base and J by 8 bases, leaving 11 bases between them. Germline V CDR1 and CDR2: LNHNV, YYDKDF (reference sequence). The CDR3 covers 14 residues. The CDR3 nucleotides read TGTGCCACCAGCAGAGGTGGGGGAGGGGAAAAACTGTTTTTT. Translated, it gives CATSRGGGGEKLFF.

The V and J genes are TRBV27 and TRBJ2-5; TRBD1 matches 7 bases. Trimming took 5 bases from V and 2 from J; bases not matched to a gene: 5. Germline V gene data show CDR1 as MNHEY and CDR2 as SMNVEV (reference sequence). This CDR3 comprises 14 residues. CDR3 coding DNA: TGTGCCAGCAGTCAGCGACAGGGTCAAGAGACCCAGTACTTC. It encodes CASSQRQGQETQYF.

This chain uses TRBV7-6 with TRBJ1-1; TRBD1 aligns across 9 bases. Unmatched junction bases numbered 14, after V lost 5 bases and J lost 4 bases. The CDR3 spans 17 residues. CDR1 and CDR2 from the germline V gene are SGHVS and FNYEAQ. The CDR3 DNA reads TGTGCCAGCAGCCCACACCCCACAGGGGGCTTGGGCACTGAAGCTTTCTTT. Encoded protein: CASSPHPTGGLGTEAFF.

The chain links TRBV19 to TRBJ2-1; a weak D match, TRBD1 (5 bases). The V and J ends lost 6 bases and 0 bases respectively, with 15 bases between them. There are 16 residues in the CDR3. Germline assignment: CDR1 LNHDA and CDR2 SQIVND (reference sequence). The CDR3 protein is CASSPIRGSSYNEQFF. The CDR3 DNA reads TGTGCCAGTAGCCCGATTAGGGGTAGCTCCTACAATGAGCAGTTCTTC.

The chain links TRBV5-1 to TRBJ1-4; D is possibly TRBD1 (6 bases). Per the germline V gene, CDR1 is SGHRS and CDR2 is YFSETQ. The CDR3 length is 14 residues. V lost 0 bases and J 3 bases, leaving 6 bases between the germline ends. In DNA form, the CDR3 reads TGCGCCAGCAGCTTGGGGACAGCTAATGAAAAACTGTTTTTT. Its protein product is CASSLGTANEKLFF. Supplemented by reference TRBV5-1 and TRBJ1-4, the full variable domain reads KAGVTQTPRYLIKTRGQQVTLSCSPISGHRSVSWYQQTPGQGLQFLFEYFSETQRNKGNFPGRFSGRQFSNSRSEMNVSTLELGDSALYLCASSLGTANEKLFFGSGTQLSVL.

The chain couples TRBV28 to TRBJ1-2, with D possibly TRBD1 on 5 matching bases. Germline-derived CDR1 and CDR2 are MDHEN and SYDVKM. Between the trimmed V and J ends, which lost 4 bases and 7 bases, there was a span of 13 bases. The CDR3 has 13 residues. CDR3 protein: CASSSAGLVGYTF. DNA for the CDR3: TGTGCCAGCAGTTCCGCGGGACTTGTTGGCTACACCTTC.

The chain couples TRBV6-2 or TRBV6-3 to TRBJ1-2; D gene unclear. V was cut by 6 bases and J by 3 bases, with 23 bases left in between. The CDR3 extends over 17 amino acids. In germline, CDR1 is MNHEY, CDR2 SVGEGT. CDR3 nucleotides: TGTGCCAGCAGCCGCCTCCCCCCCAATCAAGATCACTATGGCTACACCTTC. Translating it yields CASSRLPPNQDHYGYTF.

This clone has just one count. The genes are TRBV30 and TRBJ1-5; D gene ambiguous. V shed 0 bases and J shed 0 bases, with 6 bases lying between them. The length of the CDR3 is 14 residues. Germline values: CDR1 GTSNPN, CDR2 SVGIG (reference sequence). As DNA, the CDR3 is TGTGCCTGGAGTGTACCGAGTAGCAATCAGCCCCAGCATTTT. Residues: CAWSVPSSNQPQHF.

This chain uses TRBV12-3 or TRBV12-4 with TRBJ2-1, with 8 bases aligning to TRBD2. Trimming took 6 bases from V and 13 from J; bases not matched to a gene: 8. This CDR3 is 12 amino acids long. The CDR3 nucleotides are TGTGCCAGCAGGGAAATCAGCGGGAGACAGTTCTTC. As protein: CASREISGRQFF.

The table lists this clone with a count of one. The chain carries TRBV4-3 and TRBJ2-1; D gene uncertain. The CDR3 extends over 15 amino acids. CDR1 and CDR2 (germline): LGHNA, YSLEER. The V end was cut by 0 bases, the J end by 7 bases, with 13 bases between. The CDR3 here is CASSQDLYVGNEQFF. The CDR3 region has the DNA TGCGCCAGCAGCCAAGATCTGTATGTAGGTAATGAGCAGTTCTTC.

The chain links TRBV24-1 to TRBJ2-1; 7 bases align to TRBD2. The CDR3 sequence is 15 residues long. Germline values: CDR1 KGHDR, CDR2 SFDVKD. J lost 4 bases, V lost 9 bases, and 11 bases had no gene match. The CDR3 sequence is CATPSLAVGYNEQFF. CDR3 DNA: TGTGCCACCCCCTCCCTAGCGGTCGGATACAATGAGCAGTTCTTC.

The chain carries TRBV28 and TRBJ1-5; D is uncertain. V was pared by 3 bases and J by 4 bases, with 10 bases between. The length of the CDR3 is 14 residues. Looked up from germline, CDR1 is MDHEN and CDR2 is SYDVKM. CDR3 nucleotides: TGTGCCAGCAGTTTCGGACGTGTGAATCAGCCCCAGCATTTT. Amino acids: CASSFGRVNQPQHF.

V is TRBV12-5 and J is TRBJ2-7, with 8 bases aligning to TRBD1. CDR3 length: 15 amino acids. Germline CDR1 and CDR2: LGHNT and FRNRAP. The junction had 14 bases not matched to a gene; V was cut back by 7 bases and J by 6 bases. The CDR3 sequence: CASAPRDRTAAEQYF. The CDR3 DNA reads TGTGCTAGTGCCCCCAGGGACAGGACAGCGGCCGAGCAGTACTTC.

The chain couples TRBV6-5 to TRBJ1-2; D gene unclear. CDR1 is MNHEY and CDR2 is SVGAGI in the germline V gene. The V gene lost 6 bases and the J gene lost 8 bases, with 13 bases spanning the gap. CDR3 length: 12 residues. CDR3 region: CASSLPPQGYTF. In DNA form, the CDR3 reads TGTGCCAGCAGCTTGCCCCCCCAAGGCTACACCTTC.

The gene calls are TRBV7-2 and TRBJ2-7, with TRBD2 matching over 8 bases. This CDR3 region has 14 residues. Trimming cost V 5 bases and J 2 bases; bases outside gene matches: 5. Germline values: CDR1 SGHTA, CDR2 FQGNSA. CDR3 nucleotides: TGTGCCAGCAGCCCTACTAGCGGCCCCTACGAGCAGTACTTC. As protein: CASSPTSGPYEQYF.

This clone was recorded only once. V gene TRBV12-3 or TRBV12-4 combines with J gene TRBJ1-2, with a possible D match to TRBD1 (5 bases). V lost 3 bases and J lost 7, with 6 bases in between. This CDR3 comprises 11 residues. The DNA of the CDR3 is TGTGCCAGCAGTTTGGGGGGTGGCTACACCTTC. Amino acid sequence: CASSLGGGYTF.

V and J are TRBV9 and TRBJ1-4, with D maybe TRBD1 (5 bases). In germline, CDR1 is SGDLS, CDR2 YYNGEE. This CDR3 has 14 residues. V was clipped by 5 bases and J by 5 bases, with 13 bases between them. CDR3 bases: TGTGCCAGCAGTAGGGGACGGAAGAATGAAAAACTGTTTTTT. As protein: CASSRGRKNEKLFF.

CDR3 sequence reads: CASILGTSGTTQYF. The CDR3 coding sequence is TGTGCCAGCATCCTGGGGACTAGCGGGACCACGCAGTATTTT. V and J are TRBV2 and TRBJ2-3, with 13 bases that match TRBD2. Germline V gives CDR1 SNHLY, CDR2 FYNNEI. V was pared by 7 bases and J by 9 bases, with 7 bases of the junction left unmatched. The CDR3 is 14 amino acids. Complete variable domain (other parts from reference TRBV2 and TRBJ2-3): EPEVTQTPSHQVTQMGQEVILRCVPISNHLYFYWYRQILGQKVEFLVSFYNNEISEKSEIFDDQFSVERPDGSNFTLKIRSTKLEDSAMYFCASILGTSGTTQYFGPGTRLTVL.

Turning to this clone: A junction end diverges from the germline sequence, so it may reflect a read error. The chain recombines TRBV5-6 with TRBJ1-5; possible D gene TRBD1, 5 bases. Germline CDR1 reads SGHDT; CDR2 reads YYEEEE. The CDR3 is 13 amino acids. CDR3 nucleotide sequence: TGTGCCAGCACCTTGGGGGGTAATCAGCCCCAGCATTTT. Translating it yields CASTLGGNQPQHF.

V is TRBV30 and J is TRBJ1-5; D remains ambiguous. Germline CDR1 reads GTSNPN; CDR2 reads SVGIG (reference sequence). Trimming stripped 1 base from V and 0 bases from J, with 4 bases between. The CDR3 has 13 amino acids. DNA of the CDR3: TGTGCCTGGAGTGGTCTTAGCAATCAGCCCCAGCATTTT. Translating gives CAWSGLSNQPQHF.

The chain employs TRBV7-2 and TRBJ1-3; TRBD1 agrees at 8 bases. Per germline, CDR1 SGHTA and CDR2 FQGNSA. With 1 base clipped from V and 4 bases from J, the junction kept 6 bases outside the gene matches. The CDR3 loop spans 16 amino acids. CDR3: CASSLGAGGAGNTIYF. CDR3 DNA: TGTGCCAGCAGCTTAGGGGCAGGGGGCGCGGGAAACACCATATATTTT.

This chain connects TRBV24-1 to TRBJ1-1, with a tentative D call TRBD1 (6 bases). In germline, CDR1 is KGHDR, CDR2 SFDVKD. The CDR3 totals 13 residues. The V and J ends lost 9 bases and 1 base respectively, with 11 bases between them. In DNA form, the CDR3 reads TGTGCCACCCGAGAGACAGGGAACACTGAAGCTTTCTTT. This translates into CATRETGNTEAFF.

The rearrangement joins TRBV7-9 to TRBJ2-3; 7 bases are a match to TRBD2. The J segment lost 4 bases and the V segment lost 5 bases, leaving 18 bases of the junction unmatched. Looked up from germline, CDR1 is SEHNR and CDR2 is FQNEAQ (reference sequence). The CDR3 sequence is 18 residues long. The CDR3 sequence is CASSQEGTAGRYPDTQYF. For the CDR3, the DNA is TGTGCCAGCAGCCAAGAGGGGACTGCCGGGAGGTACCCAGATACGCAGTATTTT.

The chain joins TRBV6-2 or TRBV6-3 to TRBJ2-1; TRBD2 aligns across 7 bases. This CDR3 spans 17 amino acids. V lost 3 bases to trimming and J lost 7 bases; unmatched junction nucleotides: 15. Looked up from germline, CDR1 is MNHEY and CDR2 is SVGEGT. CDR3 DNA: TGTGCCAGCAGTTATGTAGGGAAGCGGGGAAATTTAAATGAGCAGTTCTTC. It is translated as CASSYVGKRGNLNEQFF.

The V call is TRBV5-6, the J call TRBJ2-5; 9 positions agree with TRBD2. The CDR3 loop spans 16 amino acids. With V trimmed by 1 base and J by 2 bases, 6 bases remained unmatched. Germline V lookup: CDR1 SGHDT, CDR2 YYEEEE. CDR3 region: CASSLYSGRGQETQYF. The CDR3 DNA is TGTGCCAGCAGCTTGTATAGCGGGAGAGGGCAAGAGACCCAGTACTTC.